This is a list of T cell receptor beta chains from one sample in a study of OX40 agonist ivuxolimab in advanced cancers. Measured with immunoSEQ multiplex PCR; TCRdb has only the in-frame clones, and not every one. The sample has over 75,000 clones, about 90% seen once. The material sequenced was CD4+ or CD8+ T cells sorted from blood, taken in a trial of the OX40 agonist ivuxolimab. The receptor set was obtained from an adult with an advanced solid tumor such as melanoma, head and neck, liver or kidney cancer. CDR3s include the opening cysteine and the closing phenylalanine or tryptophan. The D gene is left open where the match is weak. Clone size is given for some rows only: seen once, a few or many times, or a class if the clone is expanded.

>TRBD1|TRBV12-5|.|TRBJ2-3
CASGTTRTGTDTQYF
TGTGCTAGTGGCACCACCAGGACAGGGACAGATACGCAGTATTTT
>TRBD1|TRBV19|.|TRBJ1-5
CASSLQGAAHNQPQHF
TGTGCCAGTAGTCTACAGGGGGCGGCTCACAATCAGCCCCAGCATTTT
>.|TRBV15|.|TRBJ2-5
CATSKGQAGNQETQYF
TGTGCCACCAGCAAAGGTCAGGCAGGAAACCAAGAGACCCAGTACTTC
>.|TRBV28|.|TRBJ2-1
CASSSQPEQFF
TGTGCCAGCAGTTCTCAACCTGAGCAGTTCTTC
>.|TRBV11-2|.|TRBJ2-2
CASSLLKGSTGELFF
TGTGCCAGCAGCTTATTGAAGGGGAGCACCGGGGAGCTGTTTTTT
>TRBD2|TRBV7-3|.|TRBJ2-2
CASSPPGLAVTGELFF
TGTGCCAGCAGCCCGCCTGGGCTAGCGGTCACCGGGGAGCTGTTTTTT
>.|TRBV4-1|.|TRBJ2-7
CASSLLAGYYEQYF
TGCGCCAGCAGCCTACTTGCGGGGTACTACGAGCAGTACTTC
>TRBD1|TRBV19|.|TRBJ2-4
CASSIRGTGVRSGPAKNIQYF
TGTGCCAGTAGTATAAGGGGGACAGGGGTTCGTTCTGGTCCAGCCAAAAACATTCAGTACTTC
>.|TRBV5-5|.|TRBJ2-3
CASSSRVSTDTQYF
TGTGCCAGCAGCTCTAGGGTTAGCACAGATACGCAGTATTTT
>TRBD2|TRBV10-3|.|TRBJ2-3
CAIRAGGNTDTQYF
TGTGCCATCAGGGCGGGAGGAAACACAGATACGCAGTATTTT
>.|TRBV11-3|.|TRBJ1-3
CASSSDPQGIGNTIYF
TGTGCCAGCAGCTCCGACCCCCAAGGGATTGGAAACACCATATATTTT
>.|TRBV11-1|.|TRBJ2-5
CASSLVIGETQYF
TGTGCCAGCAGCTTAGTAATTGGAGAGACCCAGTACTTC
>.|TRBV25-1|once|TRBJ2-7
CASSDLGGIYEQYF
TGTGCCAGCAGTGATTTGGGGGGTATCTACGAGCAGTACTTC
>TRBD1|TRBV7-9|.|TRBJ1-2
CASSLLSRDSEGYTF
TGTGCCAGCAGCTTACTGTCACGGGACAGCGAAGGCTACACCTTC
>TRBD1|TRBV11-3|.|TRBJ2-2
CASSPRTGGTGELFF
TGTGCCAGCAGCCCCAGGACAGGCGGCACCGGGGAGCTGTTTTTT
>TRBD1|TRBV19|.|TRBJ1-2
CASSMGTVNYGYTF
TGTGCCAGTAGTATGGGGACAGTTAACTATGGCTACACCTTC
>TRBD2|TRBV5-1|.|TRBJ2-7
CASSSPTSGSYEQYF
TGCGCCAGCAGCTCCCCGACTAGCGGCTCCTACGAGCAGTACTTC
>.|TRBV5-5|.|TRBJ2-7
CASSLRTGPPYEQYF
TGTGCCAGCAGCTTGAGAACAGGCCCCCCCTACGAGCAGTACTTC
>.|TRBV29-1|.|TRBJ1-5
CSVEEVGNQPQHF
TGCAGCGTTGAGGAGGTAGGAAATCAGCCCCAGCATTTT
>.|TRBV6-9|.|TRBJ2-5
CASSEQETQYF
TGTGCCAGCAGTGAGCAAGAGACCCAGTACTTC
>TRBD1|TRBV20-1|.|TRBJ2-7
CSAPDRGEQYF
TGCAGTGCGCCGGACAGGGGCGAGCAGTACTTC